This T cell receptor beta chain was sequenced in a study of blood T cell repertoires in COVID-19. Across the study: Samples of COVID-19 (acute and convalescent) were obtained from the United States, Italy and Spain.

V was trimmed by 4 bases and J by 8 bases, leaving 14 bases between them. The CDR3 covers 13 residues. CDR1 is SGHNT and CDR2 is YENEEA in the germline V gene. Clones were read by immunoSEQ multiplex PCR, and TCRdb kept only the in-frame ones, dropping some. The sample yields approximately 670,000 clones, 80% to 90% seen once. The sequencing input was peripheral blood. This chain links TRBV11-3 with TRBJ1-1; D is unclear. This TCR came from a woman aged 18 to 35 with acute or convalescent COVID-19. For the CDR3, the DNA is TGTGCCAGCAGCTCCCAAATAGACGGGGAAGCTTTCTTT. Its protein is CASSSQIDGEAFF. Based on the CDR3 plus reference TRBV11-3 and TRBJ1-1, the full variable domain is EAGVVQSPRYKIIEKKQPVAFWCNPISGHNTLYWYLQNLGQGPELLIRYENEEAVDDSQLPKDRFSAERLKGVDSTLKIQPAELGDSAVYLCASSSQIDGEAFFGQGTRLTVV.